A selection of T cell receptor beta chains follows, all from one sample in a study of T-cell reconstitution after alpha-beta-depleted transplantation in children. TCRdb processed the PCR reads anew with MiXCR; each CDR3 protein has one entry. The sample lists about 500,000 distinct CDR3 sequences; around a third were seen once. The sequenced sample was PBMCs from the stem cell graft donor, obtained from the stem cell graft. The receptors were gathered from a human donor who donated a stem cell graft to a child with aplastic anemia. Each CDR3 is given with its conserved first and last residue. A D gene is named only where the DNA matches it firmly. Clone sizes are given selectively: once, few, many, or a class where the clone is expanded.

v_gene,j_gene,d_gene,abundance,CDR3aa,CDR3nt
TRBV7-9,TRBJ2-1,TRBD1,few,CASSPKWQGDNEQFF,TGTGCCAGCAGCCCTAAATGGCAGGGGGACAATGAGCAGTTCTTC
TRBV20-1,TRBJ2-7,TRBD2,NA,CSARVSGGTDEQYF,TGCAGTGCTAGAGTGTCGGGGGGGACGGACGAGCAGTACTTC
TRBV5-6,TRBJ2-1,NA,NA,CASSFGESYNEQFF,TGTGCCAGCAGCTTTGGGGAATCCTACAATGAGCAGTTCTTC
TRBV15,TRBJ1-2,TRBD1,few,CATSRDLGRGLSYTF,TGTGCCACCAGCAGAGATCTGGGCAGGGGGTTGAGCTACACCTTC
TRBV5-1,TRBJ2-5,TRBD2,NA,CASSLDLAVQETQYF,TGCGCCAGCAGCTTGGACCTAGCGGTCCAAGAGACCCAGTACTTC
TRBV12-3/TRBV12-4,TRBJ2-1,NA,few,CASRPTSIRDEQFF,TGTGCCAGCAGACCTACGTCTATACGGGATGAGCAGTTCTTC
TRBV6-2/TRBV6-3,TRBJ2-2,NA,NA,CASSYSGTRGELFF,TGTGCCAGCAGTTACTCAGGCACCCGCGGGGAGCTGTTTTTT
TRBV7-9,TRBJ2-7,TRBD1,few,CASSESSRNRGEQYF,TGTGCCAGCAGCGAATCGAGTCGAAACAGGGGCGAGCAGTACTTC
TRBV12-3/TRBV12-4,TRBJ1-4,TRBD1,many,CASSRGTGGGEKLFF,TGTGCCAGCAGCCGCGGGACAGGGGGGGGAGAAAAACTGTTTTTT
TRBV28,TRBJ1-1,NA,few,CASSPGVPNTEAFF,TGTGCCAGCAGCCCCGGGGTGCCGAACACTGAAGCTTTCTTT
TRBV24-1,TRBJ1-1,NA,NA,CATSYGEVAFF,TGTGCCACCAGTTACGGGGAAGTAGCTTTCTTT
TRBV27,TRBJ2-7,TRBD1,NA,CASSLSPGGFFYEQYF,TGTGCCAGCAGTTTATCCCCAGGGGGTTTCTTCTACGAGCAGTACTTC
TRBV11-2,TRBJ2-5,NA,NA,CASSLGTGRETQYF,TGTGCCAGCAGCTTAGGTACAGGGCGGGAGACCCAGTACTTC
TRBV20-1,TRBJ2-1,NA,many,CSARGASSYNEQFF,TGCAGTGCCCGAGGCGCTAGCTCCTACAATGAGCAGTTCTTC
TRBV7-8,TRBJ2-1,TRBD2,NA,CASSPSSGRLLYNEQFF,TGTGCCAGCAGCCCCTCTAGCGGGAGGCTCCTCTACAATGAGCAGTTCTTC
TRBV29-1,TRBJ1-1,NA,few,CSVGHRGNTEAFF,TGCAGCGTTGGACATAGGGGGAACACTGAAGCTTTCTTT
TRBV20-1,TRBJ2-1,TRBD2,many,CSARTSGRGYNEQFF,TGCAGTGCCCGGACTAGCGGGAGGGGTTACAATGAGCAGTTCTTC
TRBV6-1,TRBJ2-2,NA,few,CASTIDYANTGELFF,TGTGCCAGCACCATCGACTACGCCAACACCGGGGAGCTGTTTTTT
TRBV28,TRBJ2-7,NA,few,CASSLGPREQYF,TGTGCCAGCAGTTTAGGCCCCCGGGAGCAGTACTTC
TRBV6-5,TRBJ1-1,NA,few,CASSSRGRGYTEAFF,TGTGCCAGCAGTTCTCGGGGTCGAGGGTACACTGAAGCTTTCTTT
TRBV12-3/TRBV12-4,TRBJ1-1,NA,few,CASSLGPVGTEAFF,TGTGCCAGCAGTCTAGGGCCTGTGGGCACTGAAGCTTTCTTT
TRBV29-1,TRBJ1-2,NA,many,CSVLSVGVNYGYTF,TGCAGCGTTCTGTCGGTTGGGGTAAACTATGGCTACACCTTC
TRBV24-1,TRBJ2-3,NA,NA,CATSDPLYLADTQYF,TGTGCCACCAGTGATCCCCTTTACCTCGCGGATACGCAGTATTTT
TRBV7-2,TRBJ2-1,TRBD2,few,CASSLGLASEQFF,TGTGCCAGCAGCTTGGGACTAGCGTCTGAGCAGTTCTTC
TRBV5-1,TRBJ2-3,TRBD2,few,CASSKTSGGSTDTQYF,TGCGCCAGCAGCAAGACTAGCGGGGGAAGCACAGATACGCAGTATTTT
TRBV25-1,TRBJ1-1,NA,few,CASSEGGEGTEAFF,TGTGCCAGCAGTGAGGGGGGGGAGGGTACTGAAGCTTTCTTT
TRBV6-2/TRBV6-3,TRBJ2-7,NA,NA,CASSYPHEQYF,TGTGCCAGCAGTTATCCCCACGAGCAGTACTTC
TRBV29-1,TRBJ2-1,NA,NA,CILSAGPNEQFF,TGCATCCTAAGCGCGGGCCCCAATGAGCAGTTCTTC
TRBV20-1,TRBJ2-5,TRBD2,few,CSAAGGGHQETQYF,TGCAGTGCCGCGGGGGGGGGCCACCAAGAGACCCAGTACTTC
TRBV29-1,TRBJ1-5,TRBD1,NA,CSVGTGGNQPQHF,TGCAGCGTTGGGACAGGGGGCAATCAGCCCCAGCATTTT
TRBV29-1,TRBJ2-6,NA,NA,CSVTGTSGANVLTF,TGCAGCGTTACAGGTACCTCTGGGGCCAACGTCCTGACTTTC
TRBV7-2,TRBJ2-1,TRBD2,NA,CASRRPGTSYNEQFF,TGTGCCAGCAGGCGACCCGGGACTAGTTACAATGAGCAGTTCTTC
TRBV7-9,TRBJ1-5,NA,NA,CASSSGGNNQPQHF,TGTGCCAGCAGTTCAGGCGGTAACAATCAGCCCCAGCATTTT
TRBV12-3/TRBV12-4,TRBJ2-1,NA,few,CASSYRDIRAIEQFF,TGTGCCAGCAGTTACCGGGACATAAGAGCTATAGAGCAGTTCTTC
TRBV9,TRBJ1-6,NA,NA,CASSGPGNSYNSPLHF,TGTGCCAGCAGCGGACCCGGGAACTCCTATAATTCACCCCTCCACTTT
TRBV20-1,TRBJ1-5,NA,few,CSARDGWGNQPQHF,TGCAGTGCTAGAGATGGGTGGGGGAATCAGCCCCAGCATTTT
TRBV2,TRBJ2-2,NA,NA,CASSINRGGTGELFF,TGTGCCAGCAGCATAAACAGGGGAGGCACCGGGGAGCTGTTTTTT
TRBV7-2,TRBJ1-2,TRBD1,NA,CASSSQGGSNYGYTF,TGTGCCAGCAGCTCGCAGGGGGGGTCTAACTATGGCTACACCTTC
TRBV18,TRBJ1-2,TRBD1,few,CASSQGQAYGYTF,TGTGCCAGCTCACAAGGACAGGCCTATGGCTACACCTTC
TRBV7-8,TRBJ1-2,TRBD1,NA,CASSPRRGRDLYGYTF,TGTGCCAGCAGCCCCCGCAGGGGGCGGGATCTCTATGGCTACACCTTC
TRBV20-1,TRBJ1-2,NA,few,CSARPVGDDGGYTF,TGCAGTGCCCGTCCGGTCGGGGATGATGGTGGCTACACCTTC
TRBV20-1,TRBJ2-3,NA,NA,CSARPNSFDHSGTPSRADTQYF,TGCAGTGCTAGACCCAACTCCTTTGACCATTCGGGAACCCCATCACGAGCAGATACGCAGTATTTT
TRBV7-9,TRBJ1-1,NA,NA,CASSSRNYEPEAFF,TGTGCCAGCAGCTCCCGAAACTACGAGCCTGAAGCTTTCTTT
TRBV7-8,TRBJ2-3,NA,NA,CASSPRGAVLSWADTQYF,TGTGCCAGCAGTCCCCGCGGAGCGGTCCTCTCATGGGCAGATACGCAGTATTTT
TRBV5-1,TRBJ2-1,TRBD2,few,CASGLSGRSSYNEQFF,TGCGCCAGCGGGCTTAGCGGGAGGAGCTCCTACAATGAGCAGTTCTTC
TRBV7-9,TRBJ2-7,NA,NA,CASSLRGYEQYF,TGTGCCAGCAGCTTAAGGGGATACGAGCAGTACTTC
TRBV30,TRBJ1-2,TRBD1,NA,CAWSLGGTGRHGYTF,TGTGCCTGGAGTCTTGGGGGGACAGGGCGACATGGCTACACCTTC
TRBV6-1,TRBJ2-7,NA,NA,CASRPLPGSSKEQYF,TGTGCCAGCAGACCCTTACCGGGGTCGTCGAAGGAGCAGTACTTC
TRBV30,TRBJ1-4,NA,NA,CAWTGGRGREKLFF,TGTGCCTGGACTGGGGGCAGGGGAAGGGAAAAACTGTTTTTT
TRBV12-3/TRBV12-4,TRBJ2-5,NA,few,CASPRGEGETQYF,TGTGCCAGCCCAAGGGGGGAGGGAGAGACCCAGTACTTC
TRBV5-1,TRBJ2-1,TRBD2,NA,CASSLVAGGHYNEQFF,TGCGCCAGCAGCTTGGTGGCGGGAGGGCACTACAATGAGCAGTTCTTC
TRBV6-1,TRBJ1-6,TRBD1,few,CASSDSGTGSSPLHF,TGTGCCAGCAGTGATTCCGGGACAGGGAGTTCACCCCTCCACTTT
TRBV7-9,TRBJ2-1,TRBD2,NA,CASSSAGGPNNEQFF,TGTGCCAGCAGCTCCGCGGGGGGTCCAAACAATGAGCAGTTCTTC
TRBV12-3/TRBV12-4,TRBJ2-1,TRBD2,NA,CASSFLKIAGGTYNEQFF,TGTGCCAGCAGTTTCCTTAAGATAGCGGGAGGGACTTACAATGAGCAGTTCTTC
TRBV20-1,TRBJ2-3,NA,few,CSAGSSGGGDTQYF,TGCAGTGCTGGGTCTAGCGGAGGGGGCGATACGCAGTATTTT
TRBV6-5,TRBJ1-2,TRBD1,few,CASSYSRDRGDGYTF,TGTGCCAGCAGTTACTCCCGGGACAGGGGGGATGGCTACACCTTC